The 11 T cell receptor beta chains listed next were all sequenced from one sample in a study of T cells in Graves' hyperthyroidism and ophthalmopathy. Amplification of TCR beta CDR3 regions was performed using RNA transcripts as template. First-round RT-PCR of the TCR CDR3 relied on the HTBI primer set. TCRdb redid the calling of the multiplex PCR reads with MiXCR, one entry per CDR3 protein. The repertoire holds hundreds of thousands of distinct CDR3 sequences, with about 16% as singletons. Sample: blood. The receptors were sampled from a woman aged 30 to 39 with Graves' hyperthyroidism.

This clonotype has only one observation. This may be a read error: a much more frequent sequence differs by one nucleotide. V gene TRBV24-1 combines with J gene TRBJ2-7; TRBD2 matches 7 bases. Trimming took 5 bases from V and 7 from J; bases not matched to a gene: 16. The CDR3 is 16 residues long. The germline gives CDR1 KGHDR, CDR2 SFDVKD. The CDR3 DNA reads as TGTGCCACCAGTGCTGCCCTGGCGGGAGTGAAAAATGAGCAGTACTTC. Encoded protein: CATSAALAGVKNEQYF.

This clonotype was picked up many times. CDR3 protein: CASSRETSSYEQYF. In DNA form, the CDR3 reads TGTGCCAGCAGCCGCGAGACTAGTAGCTACGAGCAGTACTTC. The rearrangement links TRBV27 to TRBJ2-7; a weak D match, TRBD2 (6 bases). CDR1 and CDR2 (germline): MNHEY, SMNVEV (reference sequence). CDR3 length: 14 amino acids. The V gene lost 6 bases and the J gene lost 3 bases, with 15 bases spanning the gap.

This clonotype was seen ten or more times. This chain uses TRBV18 with TRBJ1-1; perhaps TRBD1 as D (5 bases). Trimming left V 1 base short and J 3 bases short, with 12 bases between. This CDR3 has 15 amino acids. Per the germline V gene, CDR1 is KGHSH and CDR2 is LQKENI. CDR3 nucleotide sequence: TGTGCCAGCTCACCACTCGGAAAAGGGGACACTGAAGCTTTCTTT. Its protein is CASSPLGKGDTEAFF. Combining the CDR3 with reference TRBV18 and TRBJ1-1 gives the whole variable domain NAGVMQNPRHLVRRRGQEARLRCSPMKGHSHVYWYRQLPEEGLKFMVYLQKENIIDESGMPKERFSAEFPKEGPSILRIQQVVRGDSAAYFCASSPLGKGDTEAFFGQGTRLTVV.

This clonotype was detected many times. The V call is TRBV28, the J call TRBJ1-5, with TRBD1 identical over 7 bases. Germline CDR1 and CDR2: MDHEN and SYDVKM. The V and J ends lost 6 bases and 2 bases, in that order; junction bases with no gene match: 7. The CDR3 has 15 residues. The CDR3 coding sequence is TGTGCCAGCAGCGGACGGGACAGAGGCAATCAGCCCCAGCATTTT. It translates to CASSGRDRGNQPQHF.

The V call is TRBV25-1, the J call TRBJ2-1; 9 nucleotides line up with TRBD1. The CDR3 is 16 residues long. The V segment lost 3 bases and the J segment 4 bases; nucleotides outside the gene matches: 7. The germline V gene encodes CDR1 MGHDK and CDR2 SYGVNS. The CDR3, as DNA: TGTGCCAGCAGTGACAAACAGGGGGCGAGGTACAATGAGCAGTTCTTC. Encoded protein: CASSDKQGARYNEQFF.

This clonotype has more than one count but fewer than ten. The chain recombines TRBV6-1 with TRBJ2-1; D is perhaps TRBD2 (6 bases). With 5 bases removed from V and 9 bases from J, the gap between germline ends came to 14 bases. This CDR3 is 13 amino acids long. From germline, CDR1 is MNHNS and CDR2 SASEGT. The CDR3: CASSLTSSLEQFF. As DNA, the CDR3 is TGTGCCAGCAGTTTGACTAGTTCACTTGAGCAGTTCTTC.

This clonotype has at least ten counts. The rearrangement uses TRBV27 and TRBJ2-1; 11 bases fit TRBD2. V was pared by 6 bases and J by 9 bases, with 10 bases of the junction left unmatched. The CDR3 spans 15 residues. Germline CDR1 reads MNHEY; CDR2 reads SMNVEV (reference sequence). The CDR3 sequence is CASRLAGGPLREQFF. The CDR3 DNA follows: TGTGCCAGCAGATTAGCGGGAGGGCCTTTACGTGAGCAGTTCTTC.

This clonotype has a count of ten or more. V usage is TRBV5-1 and J usage is TRBJ2-5; D may be TRBD2 (6 bases). The CDR3 contains 15 residues. Trimming removed 4 bases from V and 5 bases from J, with 18 bases in between. Looked up from germline, CDR1 is SGHRS and CDR2 is YFSETQ. CDR3 in DNA: TGCGCCAGCAGCCCTCTATATCCGGGAGAGGAGACCCAGTACTTC. It specifies CASSPLYPGEETQYF.

There are a few counts of this clonotype. This chain joins TRBV7-9 and TRBJ2-1; D is uncertain. The germline V and J ends were trimmed by 2 bases and 8 bases, with 13 bases remaining between them. The CDR3 has 14 residues. CDR1 and CDR2 from the germline V gene are SEHNR and FQNEAQ (reference sequence). The DNA for the CDR3 is TGTGCCAGCAGCTTAAGGGAAAACGTGGATGAGCAGTTCTTC. Amino acids: CASSLRENVDEQFF.

This clonotype was seen only a few times. The V call is TRBV9, the J call TRBJ1-4, with a tentative D call TRBD1 (6 bases). The CDR3 has 14 amino acids. Trimming left V 3 bases short and J 8 bases short, with 14 bases between. The germline V gene encodes CDR1 SGDLS and CDR2 YYNGEE. CDR3 sequence reads: CASSAAIQGEKLFF. DNA of the CDR3: TGTGCCAGCAGCGCCGCTATCCAGGGGGAAAAACTGTTTTTT.

Worth noting for this clonotype: A much more abundant neighbour one base away suggests this may be a read error. V gene TRBV11-2 combines with J gene TRBJ2-1; TRBD2 agrees at 10 bases. The last part of the DNA fits TRBJ2-7 better; the J call may be wrong. The CDR3 consists of 19 residues. Germline V gene sequence: CDR1 SGHAT, CDR2 FQNNGV. In nucleotides, the CDR3 is TGTGCCAGCAGCCCACTCGGTCTAGCGGGAGCCCGGTCCTACAATGAGCAGTACTTC. Protein sequence: CASSPLGLAGARSYNEQYF.